Listed below are T cell receptor beta chains from one sample, sequenced in a study of shared clonotypes between healthy human individuals. Clones were sequenced by immunoSEQ multiplex PCR, and TCRdb holds only the in-frame ones, with some missing. Here the sample spans around 690,000 clones, 80% to 95% being singletons. The sample consisted of memory CD8+ T cells from PBMCs. The origin of the receptors is a man aged 18 to 29 in good health. Some clones in this sample may be carry-over from other donors' samples. Each CDR3 is given with its conserved first and last residue. The D gene is left open where the match is weak. Clone size is shown for a subset of rows, as once, few, many or a class of expanded clone.

V	size	J	D	DNA	CDR3
TRBV15	-	TRBJ2-7	TRBD2	TGTGCCACCAGCAGTTACCCGGGGGGGAAGTCCTACGAGCAGTACTTC	CATSSYPGGKSYEQYF
TRBV19	-	TRBJ2-1	-	TGTGCCAGTAGTATAGATCCGGGGCCCTACAATGAGCAGTTCTTC	CASSIDPGPYNEQFF
TRBV27	-	TRBJ1-1	-	TGTGCCAGCAGTTTATCGTTAAACACTGAAGCTTTCTTT	CASSLSLNTEAFF
TRBV28	-	TRBJ2-4	TRBD1	TGTGCCAGCAGTTTGGACAGGGAAAACATTCAGTACTTC	CASSLDRENIQYF
TRBV27	-	TRBJ2-1	TRBD2	TGTGCCAGCAGTCCCATACCTATAGCGGGAGGACCCTACAATGAGCAGTTCTTC	CASSPIPIAGGPYNEQFF
TRBV7-6	-	TRBJ2-1	TRBD2	TGTGCCAGCAGCCCCCGGACTAGCGGGGGTGAGCAGTTCTTC	CASSPRTSGGEQFF
TRBV7-8	-	TRBJ2-1	-	TGTGCCAGCAGCTTAGTCTGGGGCCGCGACAATGAGCAGTTCTTC	CASSLVWGRDNEQFF
TRBV29-1	-	TRBJ2-1	-	TGCAGCGACCGAGGGGGGTACTACAATGAGCAGTTCTTC	CSDRGGYYNEQFF
TRBV27	-	TRBJ1-2	TRBD1	TGTGCCAGCAGTTTGGACAGGGTCTATGGCTACACCTTC	CASSLDRVYGYTF
TRBV4-3	-	TRBJ1-2	-	TGCGCCAGCAGTCCAGGACCAGCTAACTATGGCTACACCTTC	CASSPGPANYGYTF
TRBV7-9	once	TRBJ2-5	-	TGTGCCAGCAGCCAGAGAGAGACCCAGTACTTC	CASSQRETQYF
TRBV27	-	TRBJ2-2	TRBD2	TGTGCCAGCAAGGAATGGAGCGGGGCTACGGCCGGGGAGCTGTTTTTT	CASKEWSGATAGELFF
TRBV2	-	TRBJ2-7	-	TGTGCCAGCAGTGACAGCACCTACGAGCAGTACTTC	CASSDSTYEQYF
TRBV2	-	TRBJ2-7	TRBD1	TGTGCCAGCAGTGCACGACAGGGGGCGAGGTACGAGCAGTACTTC	CASSARQGARYEQYF
TRBV9	-	TRBJ2-1	-	TGTGCCAGCAGCGTAGTCCGGGGGGCTAGGGATGAGCAGTTCTTC	CASSVVRGARDEQFF
TRBV11-2	few	TRBJ2-1	-	TGTGCCAGCAGGCCCGGGGCTACCGAGCAGTTCTTC	CASRPGATEQFF